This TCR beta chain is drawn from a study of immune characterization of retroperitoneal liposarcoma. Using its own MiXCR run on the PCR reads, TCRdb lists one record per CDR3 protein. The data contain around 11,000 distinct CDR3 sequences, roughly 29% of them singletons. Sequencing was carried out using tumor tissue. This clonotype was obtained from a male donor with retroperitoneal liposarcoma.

The CDR3 coding sequence is TGTGCCAGCAGTCAGACTCCGAGCACAGATACGCAGTATTTT. This translates into CASSQTPSTDTQYF. V usage is TRBV27 and J usage is TRBJ2-3; D is unclear. The CDR3 is 14 residues long. The V gene lost 5 bases and the J gene lost 0 bases, with 9 bases spanning the gap. In germline, CDR1 is MNHEY, CDR2 SMNVEV (reference sequence).